This entry features one TCR beta chain sequence. Vbeta (60) and Jbeta (13) primers were used in the PCR. Generated by immunoSEQ multiplex PCR, the TCRdb table keeps only in-frame clones and is missing some. Of roughly 54,000 clones in the sample, approximately 70% were seen once. The data originate from a study of cytomegalovirus exposure and HLA in healthy donors. The V segment lost 1 base and the J segment 7 bases; nucleotides outside the gene matches: 4. The CDR3 runs to 15 residues. From germline, CDR1 is SGHRS and CDR2 YFSETQ. Sequencing was carried out using PBMCs. The sequence was collected from a woman aged 55-69 years in good health and CMV-seropositive. The rearrangement uses TRBV5-1 and TRBJ2-1; TRBD1 agrees at 11 bases. The CDR3 DNA sequence: TGCGCCAGCAGCTTGACGGGACAGGGGGAGAATGAGCAGTTCTTC. It specifies CASSLTGQGENEQFF.